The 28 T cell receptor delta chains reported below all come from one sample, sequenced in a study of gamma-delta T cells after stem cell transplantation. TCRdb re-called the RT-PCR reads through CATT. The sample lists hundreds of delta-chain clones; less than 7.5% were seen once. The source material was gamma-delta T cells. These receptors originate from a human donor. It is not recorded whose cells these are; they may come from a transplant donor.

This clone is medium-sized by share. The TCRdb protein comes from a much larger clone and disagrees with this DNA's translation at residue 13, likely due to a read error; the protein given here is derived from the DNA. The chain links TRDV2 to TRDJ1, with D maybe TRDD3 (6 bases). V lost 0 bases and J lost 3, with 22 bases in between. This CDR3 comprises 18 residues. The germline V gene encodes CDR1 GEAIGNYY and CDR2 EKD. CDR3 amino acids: CACDTLVDTGKNADKLIF. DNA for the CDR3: TGTGCCTGTGACACCCTAGTAGATACGGGGAAAAACGCCGATAAACTCATCTTT.

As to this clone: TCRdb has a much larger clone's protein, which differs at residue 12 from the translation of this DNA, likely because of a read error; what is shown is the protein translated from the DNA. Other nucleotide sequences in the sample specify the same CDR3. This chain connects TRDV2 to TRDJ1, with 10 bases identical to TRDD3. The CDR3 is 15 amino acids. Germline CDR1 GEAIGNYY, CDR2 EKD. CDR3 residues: CACDNWGIRADNLIF. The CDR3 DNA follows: TGTGCCTGTGACAACTGGGGGATCCGGGCCGATAATCTCATCTTT.

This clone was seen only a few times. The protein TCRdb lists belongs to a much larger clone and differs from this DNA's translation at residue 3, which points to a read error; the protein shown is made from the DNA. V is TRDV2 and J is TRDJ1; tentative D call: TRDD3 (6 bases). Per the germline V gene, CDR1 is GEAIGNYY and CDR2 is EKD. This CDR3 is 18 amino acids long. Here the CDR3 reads CAYDTLVDTGKNTDKLIF. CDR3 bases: TGTGCCTATGACACCCTAGTAGATACGGGGAAAAACACCGATAAACTCATCTTT.

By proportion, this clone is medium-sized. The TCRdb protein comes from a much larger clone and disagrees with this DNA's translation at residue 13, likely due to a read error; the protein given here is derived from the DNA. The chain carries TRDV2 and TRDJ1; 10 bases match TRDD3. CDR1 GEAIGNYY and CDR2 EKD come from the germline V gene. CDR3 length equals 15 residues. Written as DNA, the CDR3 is TGTGCCTGTGACAACTGGGGGATCCGGGCCGATAAACCCATCTTT. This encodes CACDNWGIRADKPIF.

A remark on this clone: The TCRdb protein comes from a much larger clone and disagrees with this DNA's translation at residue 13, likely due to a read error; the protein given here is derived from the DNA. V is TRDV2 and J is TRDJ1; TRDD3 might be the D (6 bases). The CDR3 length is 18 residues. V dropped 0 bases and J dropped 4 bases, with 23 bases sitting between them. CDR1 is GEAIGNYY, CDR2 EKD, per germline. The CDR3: CACDTLVDTGKNIDKLIF. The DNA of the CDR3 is TGTGCCTGTGACACCCTAGTAGATACGGGGAAAAACATCGATAAACTCATCTTT.

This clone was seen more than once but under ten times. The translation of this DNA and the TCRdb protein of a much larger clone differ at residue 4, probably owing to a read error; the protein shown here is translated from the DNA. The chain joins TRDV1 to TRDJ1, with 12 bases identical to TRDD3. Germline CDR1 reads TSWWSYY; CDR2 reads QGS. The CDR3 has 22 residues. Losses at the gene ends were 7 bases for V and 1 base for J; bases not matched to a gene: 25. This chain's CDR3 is CALEDPRRSVRLGDTGTDKLIF. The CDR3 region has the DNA TGTGCTCTTGAGGATCCACGAAGGTCAGTACGACTGGGGGATACAGGCACCGATAAACTCATCTTT.

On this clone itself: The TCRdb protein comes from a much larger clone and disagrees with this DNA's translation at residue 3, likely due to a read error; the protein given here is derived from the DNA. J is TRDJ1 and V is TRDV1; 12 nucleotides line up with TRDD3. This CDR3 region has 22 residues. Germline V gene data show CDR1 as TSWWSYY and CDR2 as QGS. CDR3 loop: CAIGDPRRSVRLGDTGTDKLIF. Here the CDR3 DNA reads TGTGCTATTGGGGATCCACGAAGGTCAGTACGACTGGGGGATACAGGCACCGATAAACTCATCTTT.

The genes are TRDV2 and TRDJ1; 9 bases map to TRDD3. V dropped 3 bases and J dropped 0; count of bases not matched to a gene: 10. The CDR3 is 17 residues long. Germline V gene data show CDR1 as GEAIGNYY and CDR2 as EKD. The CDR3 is CACDVLLGDSYTDKLIF. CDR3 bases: TGTGCCTGTGACGTCCTGCTGGGGGATTCCTACACCGATAAACTCATCTTT.

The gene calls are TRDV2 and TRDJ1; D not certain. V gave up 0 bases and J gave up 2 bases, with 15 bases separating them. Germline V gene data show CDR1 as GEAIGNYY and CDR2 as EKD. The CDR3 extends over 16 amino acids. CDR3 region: CACDTVVHAETDKLIF. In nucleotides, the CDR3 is TGTGCCTGTGACACCGTAGTTCACGCGGAGACCGATAAACTCATCTTT.

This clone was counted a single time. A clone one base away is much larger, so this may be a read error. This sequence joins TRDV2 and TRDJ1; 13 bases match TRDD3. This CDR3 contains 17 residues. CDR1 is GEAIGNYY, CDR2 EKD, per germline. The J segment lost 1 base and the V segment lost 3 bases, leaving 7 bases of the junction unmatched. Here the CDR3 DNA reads TGTGCCTGTGACTTACTGGGGGATACGGGCCGCACCGATAAACTCATCTTT. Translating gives CACDLLGDTGRTDKLIF.

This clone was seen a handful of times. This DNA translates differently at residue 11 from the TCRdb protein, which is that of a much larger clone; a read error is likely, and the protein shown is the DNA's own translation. The CDR3 DNA is TGTGCCTGTGACACCCTAGTAGATACGGGGAACAACACCGATAAACTCATCTTT. Its translation: CACDTLVDTGNNTDKLIF. The rearrangement uses TRDV2 and TRDJ1; a weak D match, TRDD3 (6 bases). Trimming shortened V by 0 bases and J by 0 bases, and 19 bases separated the two germline ends. The CDR3 is 18 residues long. Germline assignment: CDR1 GEAIGNYY and CDR2 EKD.

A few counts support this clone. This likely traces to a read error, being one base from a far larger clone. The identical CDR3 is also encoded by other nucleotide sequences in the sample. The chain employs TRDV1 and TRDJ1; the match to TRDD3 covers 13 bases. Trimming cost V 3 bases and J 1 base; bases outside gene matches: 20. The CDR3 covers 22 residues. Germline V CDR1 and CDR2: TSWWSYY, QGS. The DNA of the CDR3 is TGTGCTCTTGGGGATCCACGAAGGTCAGTACGACTGGGGGATACGGGCACCGATAAACTCATCTTT. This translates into CALGDPRRSVRLGDTGTDKLIF.

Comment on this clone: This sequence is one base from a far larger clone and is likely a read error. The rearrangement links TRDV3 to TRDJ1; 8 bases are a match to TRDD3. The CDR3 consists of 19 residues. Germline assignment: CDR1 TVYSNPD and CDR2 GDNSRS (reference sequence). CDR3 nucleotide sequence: TGTGCCTTTAGCCTCACATTCCTCGGCTGGGGGAGACGGGGCGATAAACGCATCTTT. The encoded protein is CAFSLTFLGWGRRGDKRIF.

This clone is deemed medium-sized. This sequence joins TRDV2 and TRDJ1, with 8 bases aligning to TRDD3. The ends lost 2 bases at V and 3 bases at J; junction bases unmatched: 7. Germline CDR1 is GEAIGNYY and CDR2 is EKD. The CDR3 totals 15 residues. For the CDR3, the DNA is TGTGCCTGTGACAGATGGGGGATCCGGGCCGATAAACTCATCTTT. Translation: CACDRWGIRADKLIF.

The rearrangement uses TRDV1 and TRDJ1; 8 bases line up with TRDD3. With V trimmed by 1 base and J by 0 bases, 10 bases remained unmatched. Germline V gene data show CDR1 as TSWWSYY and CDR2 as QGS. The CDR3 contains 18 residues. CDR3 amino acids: CALGERWGYRTYTDKLIF. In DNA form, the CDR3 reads TGTGCTCTTGGGGAACGGTGGGGATACAGGACCTACACCGATAAACTCATCTTT.

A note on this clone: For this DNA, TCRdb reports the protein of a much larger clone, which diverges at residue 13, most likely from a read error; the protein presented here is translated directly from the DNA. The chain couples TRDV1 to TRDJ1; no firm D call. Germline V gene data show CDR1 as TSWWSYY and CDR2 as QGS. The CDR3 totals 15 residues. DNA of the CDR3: TGTGCTCTTGGGGAAACACCGGGCGAACACGGGAAACCCATCTTT. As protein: CALGETPGEHGKPIF.

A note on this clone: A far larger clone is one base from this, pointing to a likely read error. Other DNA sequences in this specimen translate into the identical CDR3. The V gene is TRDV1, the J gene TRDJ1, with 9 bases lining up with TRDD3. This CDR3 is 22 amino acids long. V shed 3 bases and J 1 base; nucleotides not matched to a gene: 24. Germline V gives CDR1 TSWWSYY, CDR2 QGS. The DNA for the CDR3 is TGTGCTCTTGGGGATCCACGAAGGTCAGTACGACTGGGGGACACAGGCACCGATAAACTCATCTTT. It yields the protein CALGDPRRSVRLGDTGTDKLIF.

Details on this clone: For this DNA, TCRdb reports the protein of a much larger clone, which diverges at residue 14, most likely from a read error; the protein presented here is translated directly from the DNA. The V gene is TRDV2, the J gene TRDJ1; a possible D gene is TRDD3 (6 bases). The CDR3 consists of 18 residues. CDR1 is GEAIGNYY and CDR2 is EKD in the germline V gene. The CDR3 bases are TGTGCCTGTGACACCCTAGTAGATACGGGGAAAAACACCGTTAAACTCATCTTT. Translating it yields CACDTLVDTGKNTVKLIF.

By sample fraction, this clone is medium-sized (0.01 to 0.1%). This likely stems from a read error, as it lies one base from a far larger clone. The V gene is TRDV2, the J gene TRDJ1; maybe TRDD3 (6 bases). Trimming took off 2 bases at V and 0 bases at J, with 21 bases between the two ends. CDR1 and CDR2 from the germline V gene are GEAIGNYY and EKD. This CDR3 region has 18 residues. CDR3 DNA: TGTGCCTGTGACAGATGGGGGGCTCTCCCGCCGTACACCGATAAACTCATCTTT. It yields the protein CACDRWGALPPYTDKLIF.

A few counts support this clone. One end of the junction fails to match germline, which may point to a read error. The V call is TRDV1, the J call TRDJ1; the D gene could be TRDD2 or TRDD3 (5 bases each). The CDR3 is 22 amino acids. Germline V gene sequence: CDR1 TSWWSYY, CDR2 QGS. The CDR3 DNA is TGTGCTCTCGGGGAAGATATCCTAGCTAAATGGGACCCCCGACTGAGGTCCGATAAACTCATCTTT. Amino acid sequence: CALGEDILAKWDPRLRSDKLIF.

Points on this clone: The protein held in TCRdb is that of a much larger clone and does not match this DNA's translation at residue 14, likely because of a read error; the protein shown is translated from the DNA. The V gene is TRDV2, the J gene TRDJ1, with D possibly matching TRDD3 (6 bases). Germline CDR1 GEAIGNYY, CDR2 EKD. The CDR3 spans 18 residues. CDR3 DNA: TGTGCCTGTGACACCCTAGTAGATACGGGGAAAAACACCGAAAAACTCATCTTT. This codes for CACDTLVDTGKNTEKLIF.

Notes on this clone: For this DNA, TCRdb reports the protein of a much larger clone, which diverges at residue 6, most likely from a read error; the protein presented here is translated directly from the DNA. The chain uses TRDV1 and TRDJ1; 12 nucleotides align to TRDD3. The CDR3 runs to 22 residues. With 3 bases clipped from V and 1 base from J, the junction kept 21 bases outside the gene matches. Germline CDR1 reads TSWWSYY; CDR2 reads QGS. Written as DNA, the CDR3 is TGTGCTCTTGGGGATCTACGAAGGTCAGTACGACTGGGGGATACAGGCACCGATAAACTCATCTTT. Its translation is CALGDLRRSVRLGDTGTDKLIF.

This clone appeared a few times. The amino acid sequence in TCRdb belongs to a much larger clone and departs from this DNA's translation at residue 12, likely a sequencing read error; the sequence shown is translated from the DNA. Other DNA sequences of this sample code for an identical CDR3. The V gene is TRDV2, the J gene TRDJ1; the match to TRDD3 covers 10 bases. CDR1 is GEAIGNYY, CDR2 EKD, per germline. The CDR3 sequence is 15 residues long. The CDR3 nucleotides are TGTGCCTGTGACAACTGGGGGATCCGGGCCGATAACCTCATCTTT. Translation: CACDNWGIRADNLIF.

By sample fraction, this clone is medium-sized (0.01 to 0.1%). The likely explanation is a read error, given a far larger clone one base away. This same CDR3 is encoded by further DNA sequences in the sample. The DNA for the CDR3 is TGTGCCTGTGACACTTTGGGGGCCACGTACACCGACAAACTCATCTTT. This encodes CACDTLGATYTDKLIF. The chain couples TRDV2 to TRDJ1; D is perhaps TRDD3 (6 bases). Germline V gene lookup returns CDR1 GEAIGNYY and CDR2 EKD. CDR3 length equals 16 residues.

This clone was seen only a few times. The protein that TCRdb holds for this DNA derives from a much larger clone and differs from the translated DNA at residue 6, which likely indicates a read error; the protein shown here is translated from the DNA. CDR3 sequence reads: CACDTQVDTGKNTDKLIF. CDR3 coding DNA: TGTGCCTGTGACACCCAAGTAGATACGGGGAAAAACACCGATAAACTCATCTTT. V usage is TRDV2 and J usage is TRDJ1; perhaps TRDD3 as D (6 bases). The CDR3 has 18 amino acids. CDR1 is GEAIGNYY and CDR2 is EKD in the germline V gene. Trimming took 0 bases from V and 0 from J, leaving 19 bases between them.

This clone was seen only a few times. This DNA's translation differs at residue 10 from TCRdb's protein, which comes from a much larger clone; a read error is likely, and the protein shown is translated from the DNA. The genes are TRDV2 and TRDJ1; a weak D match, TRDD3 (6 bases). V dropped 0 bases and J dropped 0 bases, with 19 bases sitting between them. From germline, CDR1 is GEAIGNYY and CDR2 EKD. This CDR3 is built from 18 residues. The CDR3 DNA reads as TGTGCCTGTGACACCCTAGTAGATACGGAGAAAAACACCGATAAACTCATCTTT. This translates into CACDTLVDTEKNTDKLIF.

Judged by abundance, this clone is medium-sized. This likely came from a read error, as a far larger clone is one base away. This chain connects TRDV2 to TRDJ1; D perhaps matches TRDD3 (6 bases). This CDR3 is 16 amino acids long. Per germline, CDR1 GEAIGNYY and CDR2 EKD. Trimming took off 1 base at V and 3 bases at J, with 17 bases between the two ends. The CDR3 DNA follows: TGTGCCTGTGACACTTTGGGGGCCACGTACGCCGATAAACTCATCTTT. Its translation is CACDTLGATYADKLIF.

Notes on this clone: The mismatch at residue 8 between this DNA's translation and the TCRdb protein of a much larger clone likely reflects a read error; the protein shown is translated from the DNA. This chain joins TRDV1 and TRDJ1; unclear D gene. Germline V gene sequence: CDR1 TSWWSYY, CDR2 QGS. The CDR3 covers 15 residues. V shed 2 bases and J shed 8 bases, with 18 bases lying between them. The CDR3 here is CALGETPSEHGKLIF. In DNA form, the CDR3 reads TGTGCTCTTGGGGAAACACCGAGCGAACACGGGAAACTCATCTTT.